This note documents a single T cell receptor (beta chain) sequence. No antigen is known for it. Profiled with immunoSEQ multiplex PCR; TCRdb holds only in-frame clones, not every one. Found here are nearly 400,000 clones, around nine tenths of them singletons; the top ten hold over 1.5%. Treatment indicated: around 19 received Ad26.COV2.S at low or high dose, single or two shots; about five received placebo; per-sample allocation not given. Day 63 following the first vaccine or placebo injection was when the samples were taken. A Boston donor was an adult aged 18-55 years. This sample was included in a study of Ad26.COV2.S vaccination and SARS-CoV-2 variants. Overall study context: The Ad26.COV2.S arm of the COV1001 trial was where the donor was placed. The study gave Ad26.COV2.S intramuscularly, once or twice 56 days apart. Study-wide results and caveats: From the TCR breadth and depth analyses, total T cell responses may have been underestimated.

Germline assignment: CDR1 LGHNA and CDR2 YSLEER. The CDR3 loop spans 16 amino acids. V shed 3 bases and J shed 7 bases, with 18 bases lying between them. Specimen: peripheral blood, collected in a trial of Ad26.COV2.S vaccine versus placebo. This receptor was identified in a person between 18 and 65 years old who received the Ad26.COV2.S COVID-19 vaccine or a placebo. The J gene is TRBJ2-2, the V gene TRBV4-3; the D call may be TRBD1 or TRBD2 (5 bases each). The CDR3: CASSHGDGRDIGELFF. The DNA of the CDR3 is TGCGCCAGCAGCCATGGGGACGGCCGAGATATCGGGGAGCTGTTTTTT.